Shown below are 18 T cell receptor beta chains from a single sample sequenced in a study of CXCR3-negative and CXCR3-positive naive CD8 T cells. Broader study findings: The study found more hydrophobic TRB CDR3s in CXCR3-positive naive cells than in CXCR3-negative naive cells.

Through 5' RACE with UMI labels, the TRB cDNA libraries were prepared. From its re-call of the 5' RACE reads, TCRdb lists each CDR3 protein once, without DNA. The sample totals about 110,000 distinct CDR3 sequences; its top ten clones hold more than 0.35%. Their specific antigens are unknown. The source material was naive CXCR3+ CD8+ T cells from blood. Stated subset: CD45RO-CCR7+CD27+CD95- naive CD8+ T cells expressing CXCR3 (TNR3+). The receptors were sampled from a human donor in good health. Some clones in this sample may be carry-over from other donors' samples.

V usage is TRBV5-1 and J usage is TRBJ2-1; there is no DNA to check the TCRdb D call of TRBD1. Germline CDR1 is SGHRS and CDR2 is YFSETQ. The CDR3 is 22 residues long. The CDR3 protein is CASSLVFFQGRGTLSSYNEQFF.

The chain employs TRBV12-3 or TRBV12-4 and TRBJ1-2; TCRdb outputs TRBD1, but without DNA this stays unchecked. The CDR3 extends over 15 amino acids. CDR3 sequence: CASSSWTGVDYGYTF.

V and J are TRBV6-2 or TRBV6-3 and TRBJ1-1. The CDR3 loop spans 13 amino acids. Germline V gene data show CDR1 as MNHEY and CDR2 as SVGEGT. The CDR3 spells CASSYTDWVEAFF.

V usage is TRBV11-3 and J usage is TRBJ2-7; without DNA, the TCRdb call of TRBD1 cannot be checked. Germline V gene sequence: CDR1 SGHNT, CDR2 YENEEA. The CDR3 contains 14 residues. The CDR3 loop reads CASSATGGSYEQYF.

The rearrangement joins TRBV7-6 to TRBJ1-1; the TRBD1 assignment by TCRdb is unverifiable without DNA. Per germline, CDR1 SGHVS and CDR2 FNYEAQ. The CDR3 is made up of 17 amino acids. The CDR3 sequence: CASSFSGTGETNTEAFF.

The chain employs TRBV7-9 and TRBJ1-1; the TCRdb call, TRBD1, lacks DNA for checking. CDR1 SEHNR and CDR2 FQNEAQ come from the germline V gene (reference sequence). The CDR3 consists of 16 residues. The CDR3: CASSFPPTGADTEAFF.

This chain connects TRBV18 to TRBJ2-1; TCRdb designates TRBD1, a call that cannot be tested without DNA. CDR1 and CDR2 from the germline V gene are KGHSH and LQKENI. This CDR3 is 14 amino acids long. This CDR3 is CASSPMRTTQGQFF.

V and J are TRBV15 and TRBJ2-3; TCRdb outputs TRBD1, but without DNA this stays unchecked. From germline, CDR1 is LNHNV and CDR2 YYDKDF (reference sequence). This CDR3 contains 14 residues. The CDR3 is CATSSAPSKNTQYF.

V is TRBV5-6 and J is TRBJ2-2. Per germline, CDR1 SGHDT and CDR2 YYEEEE. The CDR3 contains 14 residues. The CDR3 spells CASSLGGNTGELFF.

V is TRBV7-9 and J is TRBJ2-1; TCRdb selects TRBD2, and the lack of DNA leaves this call unchecked. Germline CDR1 and CDR2: SEHNR and FQNEAQ (reference sequence). The CDR3 loop spans 13 amino acids. CDR3 residues: CASSSAGGNEQFF.

The chain recombines TRBV24-1 with TRBJ1-1; lacking DNA, the TRBD1 call made by TCRdb goes unchecked. Germline V gene lookup returns CDR1 KGHDR and CDR2 SFDVKD. The CDR3 extends over 14 amino acids. CDR3 loop: CATDRGVWNTEAFF.

This chain joins TRBV29-1 and TRBJ2-7; TCRdb's D gene call, TRBD1, goes unchecked for lack of DNA. CDR1 and CDR2 (germline): SQVTM, ANQGSEA. This CDR3 has 13 amino acids. This CDR3 reads CSVESPGVDEQYF.

The chain has TRBV29-1 and TRBJ1-2. Germline loops: CDR1 SQVTM, CDR2 ANQGSEA. CDR3 length: 13 residues. This CDR3 is CSVEDGLNYGYTF. Using reference TRBV29-1 and TRBJ1-2 for the parts outside the CDR3, the full variable domain is SAVISQKPSRDICQRGTSLTIQCQVDSQVTMMFWYRQQPGQSLTLIATANQGSEATYESGFVIDKFPISRPNLTFSTLTVSNMSPEDSSIYLCSVEDGLNYGYTFGSGTRLTVV.

The chain is built from TRBV20-1 and TRBJ2-5. In germline, CDR1 is DFQATT, CDR2 SNEGSKA (reference sequence). The CDR3 has 15 amino acids. The CDR3 sequence: CSARGVELSQETQYF.

The genes are TRBV29-1 and TRBJ2-7; absent DNA, TCRdb's TRBD1 call cannot be checked. Per germline, CDR1 SQVTM and CDR2 ANQGSEA. The CDR3 consists of 12 residues. CDR3 sequence: CSARDGVYEQYF.

The chain recombines TRBV10-1 with TRBJ2-3. CDR1 and CDR2 from the germline V gene are WNHNN and SYGVQD (reference sequence). The CDR3 contains 12 residues. CDR3 loop: CASSEETDTQYF.

The chain joins TRBV7-9 to TRBJ2-2; as DNA is missing, the TRBD1 call by TCRdb cannot be tested. This CDR3 has 14 residues. The germline V gene has CDR1 SEHNR and CDR2 FQNEAQ (reference sequence). This CDR3 is CASRETVVTGELFF.

The rearrangement joins TRBV12-3 or TRBV12-4 to TRBJ2-5; there is no DNA to check the TCRdb D call of TRBD1. The CDR3 has 16 residues. The CDR3 protein is CASTSQGQGAGETQYF.